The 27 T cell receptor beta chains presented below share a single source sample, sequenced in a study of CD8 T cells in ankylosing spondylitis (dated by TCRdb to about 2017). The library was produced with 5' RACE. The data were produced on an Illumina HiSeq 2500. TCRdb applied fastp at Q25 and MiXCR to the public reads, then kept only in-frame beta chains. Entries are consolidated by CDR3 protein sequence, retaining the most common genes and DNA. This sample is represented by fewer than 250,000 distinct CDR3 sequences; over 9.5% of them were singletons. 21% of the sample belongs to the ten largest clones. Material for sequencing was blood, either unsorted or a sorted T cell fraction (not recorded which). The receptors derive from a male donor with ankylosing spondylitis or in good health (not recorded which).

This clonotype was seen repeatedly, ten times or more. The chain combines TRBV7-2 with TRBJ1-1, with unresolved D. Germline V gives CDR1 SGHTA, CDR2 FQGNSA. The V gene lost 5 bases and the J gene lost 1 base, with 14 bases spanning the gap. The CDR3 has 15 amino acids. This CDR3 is CASSPPRGGNTEAFF. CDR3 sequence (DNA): TGTGCCAGCAGCCCACCACGGGGAGGGAACACTGAAGCTTTCTTT.

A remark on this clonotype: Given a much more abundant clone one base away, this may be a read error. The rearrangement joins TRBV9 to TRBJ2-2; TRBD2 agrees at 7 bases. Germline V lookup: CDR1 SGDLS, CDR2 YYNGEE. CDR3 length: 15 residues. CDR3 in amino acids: CASSSRLAGIGELSF. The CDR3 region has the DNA TGTGCCAGCAGCTCCAGACTAGCCGGCATCGGGGAGCTGTCTTTT.

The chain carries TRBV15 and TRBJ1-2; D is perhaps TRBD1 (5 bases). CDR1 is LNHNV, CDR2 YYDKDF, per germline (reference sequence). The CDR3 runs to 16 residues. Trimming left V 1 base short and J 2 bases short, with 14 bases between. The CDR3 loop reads CATSRARGGENYGYTF. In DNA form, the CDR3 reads TGTGCCACCAGCAGAGCCCGGGGGGGAGAAAACTATGGCTACACCTTC.

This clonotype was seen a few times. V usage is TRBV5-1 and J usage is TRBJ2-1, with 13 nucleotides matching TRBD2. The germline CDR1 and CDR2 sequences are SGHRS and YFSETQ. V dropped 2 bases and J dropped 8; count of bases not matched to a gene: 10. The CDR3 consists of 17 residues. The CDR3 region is CASSFGGLAGAGDEQFF. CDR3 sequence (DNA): TGCGCCAGCAGCTTTGGCGGACTAGCGGGGGCCGGGGATGAGCAGTTCTTC.

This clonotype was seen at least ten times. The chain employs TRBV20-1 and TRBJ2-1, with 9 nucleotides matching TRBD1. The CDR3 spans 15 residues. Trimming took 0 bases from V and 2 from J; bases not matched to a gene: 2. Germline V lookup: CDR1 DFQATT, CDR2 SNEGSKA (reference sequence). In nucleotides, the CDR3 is TGCAGTGCTAGAGAAAGGACAGGGGCCTACAATGAGCAGTTCTTC. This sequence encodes CSARERTGAYNEQFF.

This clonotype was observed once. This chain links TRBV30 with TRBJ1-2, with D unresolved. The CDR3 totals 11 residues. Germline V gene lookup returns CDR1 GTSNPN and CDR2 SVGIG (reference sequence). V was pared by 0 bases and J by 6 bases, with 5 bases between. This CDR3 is CAWSVRDGYTF. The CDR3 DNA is TGTGCCTGGAGTGTACGGGATGGCTACACCTTC.

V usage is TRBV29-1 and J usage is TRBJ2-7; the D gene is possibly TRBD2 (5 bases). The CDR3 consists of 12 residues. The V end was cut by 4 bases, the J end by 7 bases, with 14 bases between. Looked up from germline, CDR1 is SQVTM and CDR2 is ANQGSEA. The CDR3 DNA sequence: TGCAGCGTTGTGGGAGTACAAGAAGAGCAGTACTTC. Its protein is CSVVGVQEEQYF.

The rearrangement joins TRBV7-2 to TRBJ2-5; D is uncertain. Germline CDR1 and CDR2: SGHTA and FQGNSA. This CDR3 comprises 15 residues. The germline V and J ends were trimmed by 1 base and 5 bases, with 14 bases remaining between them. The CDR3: CASSLEVRPEETQYF. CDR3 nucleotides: TGTGCCAGCAGCTTAGAGGTTAGGCCCGAGGAGACCCAGTACTTC. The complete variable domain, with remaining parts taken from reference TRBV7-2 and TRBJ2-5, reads GAGVSQSPSNKVTEKGKDVELRCDPISGHTALYWYRQSLGQGLEFLIYFQGNSAPDKSGLPSDRFSAERTGGSVSTLTIQRTQQEDSAVYLCASSLEVRPEETQYFGPGTRLLVL.

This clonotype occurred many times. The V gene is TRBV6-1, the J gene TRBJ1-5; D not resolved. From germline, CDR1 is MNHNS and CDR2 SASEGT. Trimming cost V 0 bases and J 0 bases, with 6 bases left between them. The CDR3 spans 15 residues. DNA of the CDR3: TGTGCCAGCAGTGAAGCTTGGGGTAGCAATCAGCCCCAGCATTTT. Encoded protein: CASSEAWGSNQPQHF.

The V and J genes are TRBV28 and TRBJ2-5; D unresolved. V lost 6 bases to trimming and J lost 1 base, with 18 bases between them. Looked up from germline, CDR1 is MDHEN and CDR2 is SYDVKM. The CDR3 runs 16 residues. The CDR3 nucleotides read TGTGCCAGCAGCTCAAGGGTTAGGCTAATCCAAGAGACCCAGTACTTC. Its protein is CASSSRVRLIQETQYF.

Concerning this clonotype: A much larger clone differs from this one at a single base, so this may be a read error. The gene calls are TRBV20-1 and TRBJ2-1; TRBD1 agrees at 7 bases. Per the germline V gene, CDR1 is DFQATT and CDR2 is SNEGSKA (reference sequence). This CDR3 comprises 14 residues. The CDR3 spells CSAGGQVGVSEQSF. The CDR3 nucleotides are TGCAGTGCTGGAGGACAGGTGGGGGTCAGTGAGCAGTCCTTC.

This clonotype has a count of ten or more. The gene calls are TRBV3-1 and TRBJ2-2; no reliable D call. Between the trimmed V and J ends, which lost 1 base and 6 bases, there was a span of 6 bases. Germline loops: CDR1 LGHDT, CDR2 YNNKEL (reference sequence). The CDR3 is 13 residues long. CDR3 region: CASSQGPAGELFF. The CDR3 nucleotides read TGTGCCAGCAGCCAAGGTCCGGCCGGGGAGCTGTTTTTT.

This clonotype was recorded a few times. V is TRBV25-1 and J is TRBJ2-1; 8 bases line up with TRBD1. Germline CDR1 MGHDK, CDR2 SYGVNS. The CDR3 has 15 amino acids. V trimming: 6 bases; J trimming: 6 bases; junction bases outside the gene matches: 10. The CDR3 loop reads CASRGKDRDGNEQFF. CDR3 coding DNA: TGTGCCAGCAGGGGAAAGGACAGGGATGGCAATGAGCAGTTCTTC.

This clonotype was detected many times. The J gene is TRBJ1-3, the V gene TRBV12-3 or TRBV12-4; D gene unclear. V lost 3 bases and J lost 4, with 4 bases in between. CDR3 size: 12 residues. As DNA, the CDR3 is TGTGCCAGCAGTTTTCAGGGAAACACCATATATTTT. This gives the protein CASSFQGNTIYF.

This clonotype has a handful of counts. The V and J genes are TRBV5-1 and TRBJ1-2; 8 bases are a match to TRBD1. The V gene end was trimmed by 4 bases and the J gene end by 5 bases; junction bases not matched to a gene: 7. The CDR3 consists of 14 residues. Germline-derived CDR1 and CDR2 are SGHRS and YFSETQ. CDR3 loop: CASSPETGDYGYTF. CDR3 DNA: TGCGCCAGCAGCCCGGAGACAGGGGATTATGGCTACACCTTC.

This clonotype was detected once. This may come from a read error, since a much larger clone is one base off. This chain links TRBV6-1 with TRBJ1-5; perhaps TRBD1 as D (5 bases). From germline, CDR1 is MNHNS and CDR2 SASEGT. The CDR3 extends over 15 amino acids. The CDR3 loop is CASRVQGDSNHPQHF. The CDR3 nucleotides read TGTGCCAGCAGGGTTCAGGGAGATAGCAATCACCCCCAGCATTTT.

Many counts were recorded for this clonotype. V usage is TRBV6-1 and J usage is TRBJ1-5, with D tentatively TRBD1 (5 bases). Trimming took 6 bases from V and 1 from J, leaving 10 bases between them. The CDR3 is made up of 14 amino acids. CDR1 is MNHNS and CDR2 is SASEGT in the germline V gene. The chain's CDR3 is CASRGEKSNQPQHF. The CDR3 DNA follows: TGTGCCAGCAGGGGGGAAAAAAGCAATCAGCCCCAGCATTTT.

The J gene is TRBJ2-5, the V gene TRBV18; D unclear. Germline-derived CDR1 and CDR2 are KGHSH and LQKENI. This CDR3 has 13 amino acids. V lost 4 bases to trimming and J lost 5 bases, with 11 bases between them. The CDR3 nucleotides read TGTGCCAGCTCACAGGGCGGATACGAGACCCAGTACTTC. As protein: CASSQGGYETQYF.

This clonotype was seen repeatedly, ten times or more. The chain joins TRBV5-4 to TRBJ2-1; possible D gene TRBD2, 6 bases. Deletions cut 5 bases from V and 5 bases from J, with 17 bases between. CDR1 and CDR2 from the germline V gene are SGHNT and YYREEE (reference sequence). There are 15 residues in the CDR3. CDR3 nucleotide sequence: TGTGCCAGCAGTGGGGACTCCACGTTCAACAATGAGCAGTTCTTC. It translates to CASSGDSTFNNEQFF.

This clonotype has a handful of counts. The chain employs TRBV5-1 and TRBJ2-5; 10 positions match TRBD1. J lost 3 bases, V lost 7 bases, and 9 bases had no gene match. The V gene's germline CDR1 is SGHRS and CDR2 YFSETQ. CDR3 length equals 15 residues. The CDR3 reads CASERLGTGEETQYF. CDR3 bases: TGCGCCAGCGAGAGGTTAGGGACAGGGGAAGAGACCCAGTACTTC.

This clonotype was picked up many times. DNA for the CDR3: TGTGCCAGCAGCTGGGAGCGGGGGGGCTTCACAGAGCAGTTCTTC. Protein sequence: CASSWERGGFTEQFF. The V gene is TRBV5-6, the J gene TRBJ2-1, with TRBD2 identical over 10 bases. CDR1 is SGHDT and CDR2 is YYEEEE in the germline V gene. This CDR3 spans 15 amino acids. The J segment lost 10 bases and the V segment lost 3 bases, leaving 10 bases of the junction unmatched. Drawing the rest from reference TRBV5-6 and TRBJ2-1, the complete variable domain is DAGVTQSPTHLIKTRGQQVTLRCSPKSGHDTVSWYQQALGQGPQFIFQYYEEEERQRGNFPDRFSGHQFPNYSSELNVNALLLGDSALYLCASSWERGGFTEQFFGPGTRLTVL.

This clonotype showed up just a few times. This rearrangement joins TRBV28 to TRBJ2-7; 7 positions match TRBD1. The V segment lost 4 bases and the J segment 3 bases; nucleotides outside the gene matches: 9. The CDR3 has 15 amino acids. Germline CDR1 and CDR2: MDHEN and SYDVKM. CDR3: CASSSVRGRLYEQYF. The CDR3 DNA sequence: TGTGCCAGCAGTTCTGTAAGGGGGCGCCTCTACGAGCAGTACTTC.

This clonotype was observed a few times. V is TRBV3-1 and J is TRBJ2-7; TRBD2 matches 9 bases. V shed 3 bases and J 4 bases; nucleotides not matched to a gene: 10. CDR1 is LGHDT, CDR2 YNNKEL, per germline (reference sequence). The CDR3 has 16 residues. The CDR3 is CASSHGGGAPSYEQYF. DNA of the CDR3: TGTGCCAGCAGCCACGGCGGGGGGGCCCCCTCTTACGAGCAGTACTTC.

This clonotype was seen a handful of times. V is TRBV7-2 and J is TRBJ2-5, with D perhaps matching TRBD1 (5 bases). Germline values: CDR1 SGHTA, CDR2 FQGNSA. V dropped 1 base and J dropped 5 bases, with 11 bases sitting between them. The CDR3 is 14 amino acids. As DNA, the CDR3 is TGTGCCAGCAGCTTAGTGTCTAAGGGGGAGACCCAGTACTTC. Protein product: CASSLVSKGETQYF.

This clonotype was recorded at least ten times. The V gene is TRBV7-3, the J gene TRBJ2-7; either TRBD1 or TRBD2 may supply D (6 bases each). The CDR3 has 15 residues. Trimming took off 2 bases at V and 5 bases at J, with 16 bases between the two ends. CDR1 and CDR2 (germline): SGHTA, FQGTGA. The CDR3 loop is CASSLSPGARNEQYF. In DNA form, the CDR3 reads TGTGCCAGCAGCTTATCCCCGGGGGCAAGAAACGAGCAGTACTTC. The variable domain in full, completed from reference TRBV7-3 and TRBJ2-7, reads GAGVSQTPSNKVTEKGKYVELRCDPISGHTALYWYRQSLGQGPEFLIYFQGTGAADDSGLPNDRFFAVRPEGSVSTLKIQRTERGDSAVYLCASSLSPGARNEQYFGPGTRLTVT.

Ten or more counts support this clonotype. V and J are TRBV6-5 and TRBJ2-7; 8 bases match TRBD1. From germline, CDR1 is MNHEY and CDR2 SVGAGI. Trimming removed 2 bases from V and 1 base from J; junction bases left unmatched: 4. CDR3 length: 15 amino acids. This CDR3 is CASSYNRGNSYEQYF. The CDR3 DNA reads TGTGCCAGCAGTTACAACAGGGGGAATTCCTACGAGCAGTACTTC.

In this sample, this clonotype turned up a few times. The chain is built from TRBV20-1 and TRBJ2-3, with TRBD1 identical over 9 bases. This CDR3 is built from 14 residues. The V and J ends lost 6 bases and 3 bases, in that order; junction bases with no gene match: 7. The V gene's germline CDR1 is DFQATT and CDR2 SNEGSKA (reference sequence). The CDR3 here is CSAPMGQGTDTQYF. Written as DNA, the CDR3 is TGCAGTGCCCCGATGGGACAGGGAACAGATACGCAGTATTTT.